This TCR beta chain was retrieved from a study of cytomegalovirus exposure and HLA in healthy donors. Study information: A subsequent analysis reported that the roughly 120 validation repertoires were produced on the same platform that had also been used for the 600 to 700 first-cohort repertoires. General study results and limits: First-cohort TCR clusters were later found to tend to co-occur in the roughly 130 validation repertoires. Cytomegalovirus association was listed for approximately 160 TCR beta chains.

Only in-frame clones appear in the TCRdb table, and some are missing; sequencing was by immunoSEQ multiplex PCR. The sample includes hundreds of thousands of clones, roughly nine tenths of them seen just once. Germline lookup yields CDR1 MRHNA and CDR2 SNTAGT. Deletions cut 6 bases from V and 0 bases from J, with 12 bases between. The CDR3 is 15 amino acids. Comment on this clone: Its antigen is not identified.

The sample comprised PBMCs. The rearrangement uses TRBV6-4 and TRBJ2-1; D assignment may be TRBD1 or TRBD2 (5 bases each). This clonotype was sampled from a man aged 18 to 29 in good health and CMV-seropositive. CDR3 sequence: CASSPGRGSYNEQFF. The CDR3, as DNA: TGTGCCAGCAGCCCGGGACGTGGCTCCTACAATGAGCAGTTCTTC.